One sample yielded the 28 T cell receptor beta chains listed below, sequenced in a study of T-cell memory formation after mild COVID-19. One entry per CDR3 protein results from TCRdb running MiXCR on the 5' RACE reads. Among hundreds of thousands of distinct CDR3 sequences listed, just over 15% were seen once. The specimen was PBMCs or a T cell subset sorted from them (not recorded which). The receptors shown here come from an adult woman who had mild COVID-19 (a few samples of this study predate the infection). Cell type and time point are not known.

This clonotype was seen a few times. This rearrangement joins TRBV24-1 to TRBJ2-1, with TRBD2 as a possible D gene (6 bases). The CDR3 sequence is 12 residues long. Trimming pared 8 bases from V and 7 bases from J, leaving 11 bases between. Germline assignment: CDR1 KGHDR and CDR2 SFDVKD. CDR3 coding DNA: TGTGCCACCATGGGACTGCGGAATGAGCAGTTCTTC. Residues: CATMGLRNEQFF.

This clonotype has just a few counts. The chain uses TRBV28 and TRBJ1-4, with TRBD1 matching 9 bases. The CDR3 extends over 16 amino acids. Per the germline V gene, CDR1 is MDHEN and CDR2 is SYDVKM. The junction had 9 bases not matched to a gene; V was cut back by 6 bases and J by 4 bases. The CDR3 DNA reads as TGTGCCAGCAGCCCGGGACAGGGCACTATTAATGAAAAACTGTTTTTT. Amino acids: CASSPGQGTINEKLFF.

The chain carries TRBV24-1 and TRBJ2-5; D not resolved. Between the trimmed V and J ends, which lost 5 bases and 4 bases, there was a span of 7 bases. Germline values: CDR1 KGHDR, CDR2 SFDVKD. The length of the CDR3 is 12 residues. The CDR3 is CATSGVGETQYF. CDR3 nucleotide sequence: TGTGCCACCAGTGGAGTGGGAGAGACCCAGTACTTC.

The rearrangement joins TRBV24-1 to TRBJ2-1, with D uncertain. V was shortened by 7 bases and J by 2 bases, with 14 bases between the two germline ends. Germline loops: CDR1 KGHDR, CDR2 SFDVKD. This CDR3 contains 15 residues. DNA of the CDR3: TGTGCCACCAGCGGATCTAAAACCGCCTACAATGAGCAGTTCTTC. Its protein is CATSGSKTAYNEQFF.

This clonotype was seen once. This sequence joins TRBV15 and TRBJ1-2; tentative D call: TRBD1 (5 bases). The CDR3 spans 15 residues. Deletions cut 0 bases from V and 5 bases from J, with 13 bases between. Germline CDR1 is LNHNV and CDR2 is YYDKDF (reference sequence). The DNA for the CDR3 is TGTGCCACCAGCAGAGATCGAGCAGGGACTTATGGCTACACCTTC. It encodes CATSRDRAGTYGYTF.

This sequence joins TRBV20-1 and TRBJ2-3; no clear D. The CDR3 has 16 amino acids. V lost 3 bases to trimming and J lost 1 base, with 17 bases between them. Per the germline V gene, CDR1 is DFQATT and CDR2 is SNEGSKA (reference sequence). In DNA form, the CDR3 reads TGCAGTGCTAGCGCAGGTTATGGATGGGGCACAGATACGCAGTATTTT. Translated: CSASAGYGWGTDTQYF.

This clonotype was detected only a few times. The chain recombines TRBV9 with TRBJ2-3; TRBD2 matches at 7 bases. CDR3 length: 16 residues. With 0 bases clipped from V and 2 bases from J, the junction kept 6 bases outside the gene matches. Germline V CDR1 and CDR2: SGDLS, YYNGEE. The CDR3 reads CASSVAGGTFTDTQYF. The CDR3 nucleotides are TGTGCCAGCAGCGTAGCCGGGGGGACCTTCACAGATACGCAGTATTTT.

The V gene is TRBV29-1, the J gene TRBJ2-1; D may correspond to TRBD1 or TRBD2 (5 bases each). The CDR3 contains 13 residues. CDR1 and CDR2 (germline): SQVTM, ANQGSEA. The ends were cut back, 4 bases at V and 1 base at J, with 8 bases in the middle. The CDR3 spells CSVVRGSYNEQFF. The CDR3 nucleotides are TGCAGCGTTGTGAGGGGATCCTACAATGAGCAGTTCTTC.

This chain connects TRBV5-6 to TRBJ2-1; 9 bases align to TRBD1. Germline V gene lookup returns CDR1 SGHDT and CDR2 YYEEEE. V was pared by 1 base and J by 2 bases, with 7 bases of the junction left unmatched. This CDR3 contains 17 residues. CDR3 in amino acids: CASSLLKGTGTYNEQFF. The CDR3 DNA follows: TGTGCCAGCAGCTTGCTGAAAGGGACAGGGACCTACAATGAGCAGTTCTTC.

This clonotype was counted between two and nine times. The rearrangement uses TRBV4-2 and TRBJ1-1, with D maybe TRBD1 (5 bases). Per germline, CDR1 LGHNA and CDR2 YNFKEQ. The CDR3 is made up of 17 amino acids. Trimming stripped 4 bases from V and 0 bases from J, with 18 bases between. Written as DNA, the CDR3 is TGTGCCAGCAGCCCACCGTCAGGACACTTCATGAACACTGAAGCTTTCTTT. Protein: CASSPPSGHFMNTEAFF.

This clonotype was counted between two and nine times. The chain uses TRBV6-5 and TRBJ1-2, with D unresolved. V was shortened by 6 bases and J by 4 bases, with 18 bases between the two germline ends. CDR1 and CDR2 from the germline V gene are MNHEY and SVGAGI. The CDR3 is 15 residues long. For the CDR3, the DNA is TGTGCCAGCAGCCCCGATGGGTGGAACTTCTATGGCTACACCTTC. This codes for CASSPDGWNFYGYTF.

The V call is TRBV7-2, the J call TRBJ2-7; no reliable D call. The CDR3 loop spans 15 amino acids. Germline V lookup: CDR1 SGHTA, CDR2 FQGNSA. The V end was cut by 1 base, the J end by 6 bases, with 16 bases between. The CDR3 DNA reads as TGTGCCAGCAGCTTAGTATCTGGGCAGAGGTCCGAGCAGTACTTC. Its translation is CASSLVSGQRSEQYF.

The chain is built from TRBV5-1 and TRBJ1-2; D remains ambiguous. Trimming took 0 bases from V and 3 from J, leaving 6 bases between them. The CDR3 sequence is 13 residues long. In germline, CDR1 is SGHRS, CDR2 YFSETQ. CDR3 coding DNA: TGCGCCAGCAGCTTGGTTGGGGACTATGGCTACACCTTC. Amino acids: CASSLVGDYGYTF.

This clonotype has a count of ten or more. V and J are TRBV12-3 or TRBV12-4 and TRBJ1-6; 7 nucleotides match TRBD1. The trim removed 6 bases at V and 5 bases at J, leaving 4 bases unmatched. This CDR3 comprises 14 residues. As DNA, the CDR3 is TGTGCCAGCAGCTTGGACAGGAATAATTCACCCCTCCACTTT. It specifies CASSLDRNNSPLHF.

J is TRBJ1-2 and V is TRBV7-9, with unresolved D. V was cut by 5 bases and J by 6 bases, with 13 bases left in between. CDR3 length: 13 residues. Looked up from germline, CDR1 is SEHNR and CDR2 is FQNEAQ (reference sequence). CDR3: CASSHIAVDGYTF. The CDR3 coding sequence is TGTGCCAGCAGCCATATTGCCGTCGATGGCTACACCTTC.

This clonotype was seen ten or more times. J is TRBJ2-7 and V is TRBV9; D is possibly TRBD1 or TRBD2 (5 bases each). V lost 5 bases to trimming and J lost 6 bases, with 21 bases between them. Germline V gene sequence: CDR1 SGDLS, CDR2 YYNGEE. CDR3 length: 15 residues. The CDR3 here is CASSPTGTHASEQYF. The CDR3 DNA is TGTGCCAGCAGTCCGACCGGGACGCATGCTTCCGAGCAGTACTTC.

The chain has TRBV6-2 or TRBV6-3 and TRBJ2-4, with 14 positions matching TRBD2. The length of the CDR3 is 16 residues. With 8 bases clipped from V and 1 base from J, the junction kept 4 bases outside the gene matches. CDR1 and CDR2 (germline): MNHEY, SVGEGT. CDR3 protein: CASGTSGSSAKNIQYF. Here the CDR3 DNA reads TGTGCCAGCGGGACTAGCGGGAGTTCGGCCAAAAACATTCAGTACTTC.

The chain recombines TRBV12-3 or TRBV12-4 with TRBJ2-1; TRBD2 matches 12 bases. The CDR3 is made up of 16 amino acids. The J segment lost 10 bases and the V segment lost 5 bases, leaving 12 bases of the junction unmatched. The chain's CDR3 is CASSKTSGGPLGEQFF. CDR3 nucleotides: TGTGCCAGCAGTAAAACTAGCGGGGGGCCCTTAGGAGAGCAGTTCTTC.

The sample holds a few counts of this clonotype. In DNA, the CDR3 is TGTGCCAGCAGCGTAGTGGGCGGGGCTGGCTACACCTTC. This codes for CASSVVGGAGYTF. This chain connects TRBV9 to TRBJ1-2; a weak D match, TRBD1 (5 bases). This CDR3 comprises 13 residues. Between the trimmed V and J ends, which lost 0 bases and 7 bases, there was a span of 10 bases. Germline V CDR1 and CDR2: SGDLS, YYNGEE.

V gene TRBV15 combines with J gene TRBJ2-1; D remains unclear. The CDR3 has 13 residues. Germline V gives CDR1 LNHNV, CDR2 YYDKDF (reference sequence). V shed 3 bases and J shed 12 bases, with 15 bases lying between them. The CDR3 nucleotides are TGTGCCACCAGCAGTGGAGCAACCAAGGGGCAGTTCTTC. Translating gives CATSSGATKGQFF.

At least ten counts were recorded for this clonotype. This chain connects TRBV11-3 to TRBJ2-3; D is possibly TRBD2 (6 bases). This CDR3 contains 14 residues. With 3 bases removed from V and 5 bases from J, the gap between germline ends came to 12 bases. The V gene's germline CDR1 is SGHNT and CDR2 YENEEA. The CDR3 DNA is TGTGCCAGCAGCTTCGTCGGGAGTGTAGATACGCAGTATTTT. It translates to CASSFVGSVDTQYF.

The chain employs TRBV3-1 and TRBJ2-1, with TRBD2 matching over 12 bases. The CDR3 runs to 18 residues. The trim removed 4 bases at V and 7 bases at J, leaving 14 bases unmatched. Per germline, CDR1 LGHDT and CDR2 YNNKEL (reference sequence). CDR3: CASSPSGLLAGGGNEQFF. The CDR3, as DNA: TGTGCCAGCAGCCCTTCTGGCCTTCTAGCGGGAGGGGGTAATGAGCAGTTCTTC.

The chain is built from TRBV24-1 and TRBJ2-3; 8 bases agree with TRBD2. Trimming took 1 base from V and 0 from J; bases not matched to a gene: 5. The CDR3 is 17 amino acids. The germline V gene has CDR1 KGHDR and CDR2 SFDVKD. CDR3 bases: TGTGCCACCAGTGATTTACGCGGGGGGCCTAGCACAGATACGCAGTATTTT. Translated: CATSDLRGGPSTDTQYF.

V and J are TRBV7-2 and TRBJ2-1; D unclear. V was clipped by 3 bases and J by 9 bases, with 15 bases between them. The germline V gene has CDR1 SGHTA and CDR2 FQGNSA. The CDR3 totals 14 residues. CDR3 bases: TGTGCCAGCAGCTTCGGTCGTCGTTCGAGTGAGCAGTTCTTC. Translated: CASSFGRRSSEQFF.

This clonotype occurred once. This may be a read error, as it is one base from a much larger clone. The V gene is TRBV4-2, the J gene TRBJ2-5; the match to TRBD2 covers 9 bases. There are 18 residues in the CDR3. V shed 3 bases and J 2 bases; nucleotides not matched to a gene: 13. Germline-derived CDR1 and CDR2 are LGHNA and YNFKEQ. The CDR3 DNA is TGTGCCAGCAGCCAGACGTTATCGCGCGGGGGGGATCAAGAGACCCAGTACTTC. Protein: CASSQTLSRGGDQETQYF.

V gene TRBV3-1 combines with J gene TRBJ2-5; D gene ambiguous. The CDR3 loop spans 12 amino acids. Germline lookup yields CDR1 LGHDT and CDR2 YNNKEL (reference sequence). V was pared by 3 bases and J by 5 bases, with 7 bases between. CDR3 DNA: TGTGCCAGCAGCCAGGGCTGGGAGACCCAGTACTTC. As protein: CASSQGWETQYF.

This clonotype was observed many times. The chain carries TRBV6-5 and TRBJ2-1, with a weak D call TRBD1 (5 bases). Trimming stripped 6 bases from V and 2 bases from J, with 14 bases between. The length of the CDR3 is 15 residues. Germline-derived CDR1 and CDR2 are MNHEY and SVGAGI. In nucleotides, the CDR3 is TGTGCCAGCAGAGGGGCGGAGAAACCCTACAATGAGCAGTTCTTC. This gives the protein CASRGAEKPYNEQFF.

Only a few counts were recorded for this clonotype. This sequence joins TRBV3-1 and TRBJ1-1; D is possibly TRBD1 (6 bases). The V gene's germline CDR1 is LGHDT and CDR2 YNNKEL (reference sequence). The CDR3 contains 14 residues. Trimming removed 4 bases at V and 3 bases at J, with 12 bases between. CDR3 loop: CASSPGTLHTEAFF. The CDR3 nucleotides are TGTGCCAGCAGCCCCGGGACACTTCACACTGAAGCTTTCTTT.